The next 16 T cell receptor beta chains were all read from a single sample in a study of blood T cell repertoires in COVID-19. Only in-frame clones appear in the TCRdb table, and some are missing; sequencing was by immunoSEQ multiplex PCR. Found here are 350,000 to 550,000 clones, 87% of them singletons; the top ten hold around 1.8%. The specimen sequenced was PBMCs or T cells enriched from blood (not recorded which). The receptors were sampled from a woman aged 18-29 years with acute COVID-19.

This sequence joins TRBV5-1 and TRBJ1-2; 7 bases align to TRBD1. The ends lost 4 bases at V and 7 bases at J; junction bases unmatched: 7. The germline gives CDR1 SGHRS, CDR2 YFSETQ. The CDR3 spans 13 residues. As DNA, the CDR3 is TGCGCCAGCAGCCCCGACAGGGATGGTGGCTACACCTTC. This codes for CASSPDRDGGYTF.

V and J are TRBV6-1 and TRBJ1-1, with 7 bases identical to TRBD1. The junction had 9 bases not matched to a gene; V was cut back by 2 bases and J by 0 bases. From germline, CDR1 is MNHNS and CDR2 SASEGT. The CDR3 length is 17 residues. CDR3 nucleotides: TGTGCCAGCAGTGAAACTAGGGACAGACTAATGAACACTGAAGCTTTCTTT. This encodes CASSETRDRLMNTEAFF.

J is TRBJ1-5 and V is TRBV27, with 7 bases aligning to TRBD1. The CDR3 has 15 residues. Germline assignment: CDR1 MNHEY and CDR2 SMNVEV (reference sequence). Trimming cost V 5 bases and J 2 bases; bases outside gene matches: 6. CDR3: CASSPNRGGNQPQHF. DNA for the CDR3: TGTGCCAGCAGTCCGAACAGGGGAGGCAATCAGCCCCAGCATTTT.

V and J are TRBV28 and TRBJ1-6; 7 bases agree with TRBD1. The CDR3 has 12 residues. CDR1 MDHEN and CDR2 SYDVKM come from the germline V gene. The J segment lost 13 bases and the V segment lost 6 bases, leaving 6 bases of the junction unmatched. CDR3 region: CASRQGGSPLHF. CDR3 bases: TGTGCCAGCAGGCAGGGGGGCAGTCCCCTCCACTTT.

The V and J genes are TRBV21-1 and TRBJ1-5; TRBD1 is the table's D call and was not checked against the DNA. TRBV21-1 is flagged as a pseudogene. The CDR3 runs to 16 residues. The CDR3 DNA is TGTGCCAGCAGCAAAGATAGACAGGCCCAAGGTCAGCCCCAGCATTTT. It encodes CASSKDRQAQGQPQHF.

V and J are TRBV20-1 and TRBJ1-2, with D unclear. Germline CDR1 and CDR2: DFQATT and SNEGSKA (reference sequence). V gave up 6 bases and J gave up 7 bases, with 9 bases separating them. This CDR3 comprises 10 residues. The CDR3 protein is CSARRRGYTF. Here the CDR3 DNA reads TGCAGTGCCCGTCGTCGTGGCTACACCTTC.

The chain combines TRBV28 with TRBJ2-1; 11 bases are shared with TRBD2. CDR1 and CDR2 from the germline V gene are MDHEN and SYDVKM. Trimming cost V 4 bases and J 6 bases; bases outside gene matches: 5. This CDR3 is built from 15 residues. CDR3: CASSSLAGGINEQFF. The CDR3 region has the DNA TGTGCCAGCAGTTCTCTAGCGGGGGGAATCAATGAGCAGTTCTTC.

The chain recombines TRBV6-5 with TRBJ2-7; 7 bases fit TRBD1. Germline V lookup: CDR1 MNHEY, CDR2 SVGAGI. The junction had 2 bases not matched to a gene; V was cut back by 6 bases and J by 6 bases. The CDR3 runs 11 residues. CDR3 loop: CASSAGGEQYF. The CDR3 DNA sequence: TGTGCCAGCAGCGCAGGGGGCGAGCAGTACTTC.

The rearrangement links TRBV7-2 to TRBJ1-4; maybe TRBD1 (5 bases). The CDR3 sequence is 12 residues long. CDR1 SGHTA and CDR2 FQGNSA come from the germline V gene. Trimming took off 5 bases at V and 8 bases at J, with 9 bases between the two ends. CDR3 sequence: CASSPNREKLFF. The CDR3 DNA reads as TGTGCCAGCAGCCCAAACAGGGAAAAACTGTTTTTT.

The chain has TRBV2 and TRBJ1-4; tentative D call: TRBD1 (6 bases). CDR3 size: 15 residues. Germline CDR1 and CDR2: SNHLY and FYNNEI. The V end was cut by 2 bases, the J end by 7 bases, with 14 bases between. CDR3: CASSERDTGGEKLFF. The DNA of the CDR3 is TGTGCCAGCAGTGAACGGGACACAGGAGGTGAAAAACTGTTTTTT.

This clone was recorded once. This chain joins TRBV6-5 and TRBJ2-1; 9 nucleotides agree with TRBD2. Looked up from germline, CDR1 is MNHEY and CDR2 is SVGAGI. V was clipped by 5 bases and J by 7 bases; unmatched bases: 9. The length of the CDR3 is 15 residues. The DNA of the CDR3 is TGTGCCAGCAGTCCCGGGACTAGCCCCTTTAATGAGCAGTTCTTC. As protein: CASSPGTSPFNEQFF.

The rearrangement links TRBV9 to TRBJ2-1; 7 bases are shared with TRBD2. V shed 3 bases and J 2 bases; nucleotides not matched to a gene: 14. The germline CDR1 and CDR2 sequences are SGDLS and YYNGEE. There are 18 residues in the CDR3. In DNA form, the CDR3 reads TGTGCCAGCAGCGGCACCACCGCAACTAGCGCGACCTACAATGAGCAGTTCTTC. It specifies CASSGTTATSATYNEQFF.

The gene calls are TRBV4-1 and TRBJ2-1; 12 bases fit TRBD2. The germline V gene has CDR1 MGHRA and CDR2 YSYEKL. This CDR3 has 15 residues. J gave up 3 bases and V 6 bases, and 3 bases lay outside the gene matches. CDR3 nucleotide sequence: TGCGCCAGCAGACAACTAGCGGGGGGCTACAATGAGCAGTTCTTC. This encodes CASRQLAGGYNEQFF.

The chain has TRBV11-2 and TRBJ2-5, with 10 bases fitting TRBD2. There are 17 residues in the CDR3. Germline V gene data show CDR1 as SGHAT and CDR2 as FQNNGV. The J segment lost 2 bases and the V segment lost 5 bases, leaving 11 bases of the junction unmatched. CDR3 sequence (DNA): TGTGCCAGCAGCGTATATTATAGCGGGGGGTGGCAAGAGACCCAGTACTTC. Its protein is CASSVYYSGGWQETQYF.

The genes are TRBV7-3 and TRBJ2-1; 7 bases agree with TRBD1. V shed 5 bases, J shed 2 bases, and the junction held 6 bases outside the gene matches. The CDR3 spans 15 residues. The germline gives CDR1 SGHTA, CDR2 FQGTGA. Here the CDR3 reads CASSPRQGAYNEQFF. As DNA, the CDR3 is TGTGCCAGCAGCCCCCGACAGGGAGCCTACAATGAGCAGTTCTTC.

The chain carries TRBV9 and TRBJ2-2; 9 nucleotides match TRBD2. The CDR3 contains 16 residues. J lost 4 bases, V lost 1 base, and 5 bases had no gene match. The germline V gene has CDR1 SGDLS and CDR2 YYNGEE. The CDR3 reads CASSVSGLATTGELFF. The CDR3 DNA reads as TGTGCCAGCAGCGTATCGGGACTAGCCACCACCGGGGAGCTGTTTTTT.